The sequence of this TCR beta chain was determined in a study of PD-1 blockade in classical Hodgkin lymphoma. Study details: Nivolumab dosing for patients was 3 mg/kg, administered intravenously every 2 weeks.

Measured with immunoSEQ multiplex PCR; TCRdb has only the in-frame clones, and not every one. The sample shows under 5,500 clones, 77% of them seen only once. V gave up 6 bases and J gave up 3 bases, with 12 bases separating them. Germline CDR1 is SGHTS and CDR2 is YDEGEE. CDR3 size: 13 residues. Patients all relapsed after autologous stem cell transplantation, and there was variation in brentuximab vedotin exposure. The investigators isolated CD8+ T cells from thawed PBMCs using magnetic negative selection. The study, taken as a whole, reports: As was reported, newly diagnosed patients showed lower baseline TCR diversity than healthy donors did.

This clone has only a few counts. Its antigen is unidentified. This chain links TRBV5-8 with TRBJ2-5, with a possible D match to TRBD1 (5 bases). The TCR sequence derives from a human donor with classical Hodgkin lymphoma. Sample: CD8+ T cells from blood, taken at baseline. The chain's CDR3 is CASNNVGEETQYF. The CDR3 DNA follows: TGTGCCAGCAATAATGTAGGGGAAGAGACCCAGTACTTC.